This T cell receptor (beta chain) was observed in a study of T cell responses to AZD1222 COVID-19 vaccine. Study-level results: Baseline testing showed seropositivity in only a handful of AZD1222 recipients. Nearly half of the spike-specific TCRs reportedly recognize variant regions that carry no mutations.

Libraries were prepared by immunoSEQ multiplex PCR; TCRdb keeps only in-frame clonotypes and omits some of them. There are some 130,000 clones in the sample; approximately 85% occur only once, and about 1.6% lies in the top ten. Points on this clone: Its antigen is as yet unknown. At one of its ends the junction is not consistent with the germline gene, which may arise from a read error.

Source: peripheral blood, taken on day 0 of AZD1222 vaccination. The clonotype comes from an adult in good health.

CDR3 nucleotides: TGTGCCAGCACCCAAAGGGGTACGGAGACCCAGTACTTC. Residues: CASTQRGTETQYF. The rearrangement links TRBV3-1 (or the pseudogene TRBV3-2) to TRBJ2-5; possibly TRBD1 for D (5 bases). The CDR3 contains 13 residues. CDR1 and CDR2 from the germline V gene are LGHDT and YNNKEL (reference sequence).